This TCR beta chain is from a study of cytomegalovirus exposure and HLA in healthy donors. To note about this clone: The antigen is unknown.

The donors (healthy individuals) were bone marrow donors. CDR3 length: 16 amino acids. Germline assignment: CDR1 SNHLY and CDR2 FYNNEI. With V trimmed by 5 bases and J by 1 base, 11 bases remained unmatched. PCR amplification relied on 60 Vbeta primers (plus 13 Jbeta primers). The protocol was immunoSEQ multiplex PCR, while the TCRdb copy is restricted to in-frame clones and leaves out a portion. The sample's table shows about 200,000 clones. Study-wide results and limits: Further analysis, carried out later, found HLA-associated TCR beta chains more clonally expanded than equally common other chains. HLA restriction was apparent for most CMV-associated TCR beta chains in a later analysis.

The sequence was collected from a girl aged 2 to 10 in good health and CMV-seropositive. Sequencing used PBMCs. V and J are TRBV2 and TRBJ2-7; TRBD2 matches at 7 bases. DNA for the CDR3: TGTGCCAGCAGTTTTGGGGCAGGGAGGGGATCCTACGAGCAGTACTTC. Translating gives CASSFGAGRGSYEQYF.